The present T cell receptor beta chain was sequenced within a study of T cells in localized non-small cell lung cancer (dated by TCRdb to about 2020). As for the study more broadly: T cell repertoires of 236 early-stage NSCLC patients were analyzed, with tumors being compared against uninvolved tumor-adjacent lungs. NSCLC patients had a mean age of roughly 69 years, and 120 to 150 were male and about a hundred female. The cohort was made up of around 220 treatment-naive NSCLC patients whose localized lung tumors had been resected. Here is what the overall study found, with its caveats: Uninvolved tumor-adjacent lung showed the highest T cell clonality, higher than tumor, which suggests more focused antigenic responses in the uninvolved tumor-adjacent lung. Longer overall survival was associated with higher blood T cell density, whereas shorter survival was associated with higher adjacent-lung clonality. Because the study design was exploratory, TCR variables were selected using unadjusted p-values without false-discovery rate correction. Because multi-region tumor sequencing was not performed, intratumor heterogeneity could not be ruled out. Of the top 100 tumor clones, a median of roughly 57 were detected in paired uninvolved adjacent lung; under 30 were also among that lung's top 100.

At diagnosis, peripheral blood, uninvolved tumor-adjacent lung and tumor were collected and stored as a combination of fresh-frozen and FFPE material. For TCR repertoire profiling, the blood samples were analyzed as peripheral blood mononuclear cells. TCR beta CDR3 regions were sequenced from DNA using the immunoSEQ Assay. The original pipeline was this. T cell density was computed as TCR beta template counts normalized to usable DNA estimated by amplifying housekeeping genes. Richness was estimated using the preseqR package, with extrapolation to 400,000 templates for PBMC samples and to 120,000 templates for tissue samples. Clonality was defined by subtracting Pielou's evenness from one. To identify tissue-enriched TCRs, differential abundance testing was run on productive amino-acid clonotypes with a minimum total count of 5 and an alpha of 0.1. The Jaccard Index and the Morisita Overlap Index were used to quantify repertoire overlap between compartments. GLIPH clustered TCR beta CDR3s with public tetramer-defined viral CDR3s; viral motifs required at least three viral sequences plus V-gene enrichment. Entries here come from immuneACCESS through TCRdb and include only in-frame sequences with V and J called. Some clones fail to appear in such tables; in the studies checked, an unresolved V gene covers under half of the shortfall, and the cause of the remainder is unknown. V and J calls and clone size are copied from that table; D and trimming were computed from the DNA. Across this sample there are about 40,000 clones, with 85% to 90% seen only once. The top ten clonotypes cover 3.5% of the sample.

Regarding this clone: No antigen is known for it. One base away there is no much larger clone; base qualities are not given.

The CDR3 measures 15 amino acids from cysteine to phenylalanine. CDR3 DNA is the only sequence kept; it has 45 bases, read in frame from the first base. CDR1 and CDR2, per the germline V gene, are MNHEY and SVGAGI. The V end loses 6 bases and the J end loses 4 bases, and a stretch of 18 bases separates them. This specimen was peripheral blood, taken before any cancer treatment. This clonotype originated in a man aged 18-49 years with stage I lung adenocarcinoma. Here the chain combines TRBV6-5 and TRBJ1-2; no D gene call is confident. Read as DNA, the sequence is TGTGCCAGCAGCCGGGCCCTCGGTCCTAGCTATGGCTACACCTTC. The encoded protein is CASSRALGPSYGYTF.